This T cell receptor beta chain was identified during a study of blood T cell repertoires in COVID-19 (dated by TCRdb to the early 2020s). Some background on the complete study: Samples covering the acute and convalescent phases of COVID-19 were provided by collaborators in the United States, Italy and Spain. The prospective study material was composed of cDNA or gDNA derived from T cells, B-cell-depleted T cells, or PBMCs. The dataset comprised deeply sampled blood TCRbeta repertoires from subjects exposed to, actively infected with, or recovered from COVID-19. The repertoires were made available in a free public database intended to serve as a resource for research on the immune response to SARS-CoV-2. The samples were drawn from two sources: the first 160 participants of the ongoing ImmuneRACE study, and 1,254 subjects contributed by 6 global collaborators. The sample metadata nearly always contained a de-identified subject ID, COVID-19 status, age in years and sex. Where available, HLA class I and class II types were obtained from metadata supplied by the sample provider rather than from assay-based typing.

Concerning this clone itself: Its antigen is still unknown. Base qualities are missing; no much larger clone stands one base away.

TCRbeta CDR3 regions were amplified from genomic DNA using the immunoSEQ Assay, a bias-controlled multiplex PCR. In the paper's pipeline: The number of nucleated cells in each sample was estimated by amplification of reference gene primers within the assay. To quantify the absolute abundance of each unique TCRbeta CDR3 rearrangement, sequence reads were collapsed and filtered. For each sample, productive Simpson clonality was calculated as the square root of Simpson's diversity index over productive rearrangements. TCRdb took this table from immuneACCESS and kept in-frame rearrangements with V and J called. Such tables lack part of the clones; where checked against another copy, unresolved V genes explain under half of the gap, and the rest is unexplained. V, J and clone size are those of that table, while D and trimming were read from the DNA. A total of about 130,000 clones appear in this sample, 70% to 85% of them only once. The ten largest clones take up about 2.9% of the sample.

What the study reported, not specific to this receptor: The quantity of clinical and demographic metadata differed by source and by participant and was supplied without curation.

Collaborating institutions collected whole blood in K2EDTA tubes following their own protocols. For TCRbeta analysis, collaborators shipped samples in one of three forms: frozen whole blood, isolated PBMCs, or DNA extracted from either of those sample types. Relative to germline, V is 0 bases shorter and J is 7 bases shorter, with 9 bases between their ends. CDR1 and CDR2 (SGHTA, FQGNSA) derive from the germline V gene. The CDR3 runs 13 amino acids, cysteine and phenylalanine included. Of all the DNA, just the CDR3 is kept, 39 bases in frame from base 1. The chain couples TRBV7-2 to TRBJ1-2; the D gene cannot be resolved reliably. Sequenced: peripheral blood. The sequence derives from a woman aged 80 or over with acute or convalescent COVID-19. CDR3 reads: CASSLAEQLGYTF. Read as DNA, the sequence is TGTGCCAGCAGCTTAGCGGAACAGCTTGGCTACACCTTC. When the CDR3 is completed using the reference TRBV7-2 and TRBJ1-2 genes on either side, the full variable domain is GAGVSQSPSNKVTEKGKDVELRCDPISGHTALYWYRQSLGQGLEFLIYFQGNSAPDKSGLPSDRFSAERTGGSVSTLTIQRTQQEDSAVYLCASSLAEQLGYTFGSGTRLTVV.